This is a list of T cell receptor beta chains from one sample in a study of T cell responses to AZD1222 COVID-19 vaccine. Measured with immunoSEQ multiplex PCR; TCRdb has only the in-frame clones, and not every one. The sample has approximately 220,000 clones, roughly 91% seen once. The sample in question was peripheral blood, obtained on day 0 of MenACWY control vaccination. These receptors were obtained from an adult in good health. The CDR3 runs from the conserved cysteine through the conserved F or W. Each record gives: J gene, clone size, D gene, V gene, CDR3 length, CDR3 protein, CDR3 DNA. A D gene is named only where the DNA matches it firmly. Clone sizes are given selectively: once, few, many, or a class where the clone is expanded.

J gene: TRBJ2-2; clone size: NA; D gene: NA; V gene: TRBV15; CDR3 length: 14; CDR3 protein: CATSREPSTGELFF; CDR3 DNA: TGTGCCACCAGCAGAGAACCGTCCACCGGGGAGCTGTTTTTT
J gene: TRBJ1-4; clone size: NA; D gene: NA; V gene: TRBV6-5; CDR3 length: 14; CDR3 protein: CASSYRSTNEKLFF; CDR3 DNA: TGTGCCAGCAGTTACCGGTCAACTAATGAAAAACTGTTTTTT
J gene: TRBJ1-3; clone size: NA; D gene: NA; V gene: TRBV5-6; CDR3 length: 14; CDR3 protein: CASSLRGSGNTIYF; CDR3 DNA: TGTGCCAGCAGCTTGAGGGGATCTGGAAACACCATATATTTT
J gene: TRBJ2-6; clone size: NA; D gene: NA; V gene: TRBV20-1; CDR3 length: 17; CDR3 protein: CSASSPRGFAGANVLTF; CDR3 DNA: TGCAGTGCTAGTAGCCCCAGGGGCTTCGCTGGGGCCAACGTCCTGACTTTC
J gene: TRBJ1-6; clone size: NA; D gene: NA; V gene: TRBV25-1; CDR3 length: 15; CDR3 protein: CASSEYVMVNSPLHF; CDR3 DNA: TGTGCCAGCAGTGAATACGTAATGGTGAATTCACCCCTCCACTTT
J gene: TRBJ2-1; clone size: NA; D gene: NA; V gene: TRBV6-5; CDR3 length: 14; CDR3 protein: CASKGGVSYNEQFF; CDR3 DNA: TGTGCCAGCAAAGGGGGGGTCTCCTACAATGAGCAGTTCTTC
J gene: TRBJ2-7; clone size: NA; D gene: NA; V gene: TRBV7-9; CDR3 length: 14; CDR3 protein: CASGPGWSSYEQYF; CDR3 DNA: TGTGCCAGCGGGCCGGGCTGGAGCTCCTACGAGCAGTACTTC
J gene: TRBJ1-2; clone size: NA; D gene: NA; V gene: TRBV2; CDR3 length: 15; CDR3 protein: CASRSLEAGHYGYTF; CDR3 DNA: TGTGCCAGCAGATCCTTAGAGGCGGGACACTATGGCTACACCTTC
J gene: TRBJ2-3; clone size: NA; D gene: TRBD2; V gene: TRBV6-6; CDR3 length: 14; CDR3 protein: CASSHGTTTDTQYF; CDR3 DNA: TGTGCCAGCAGCCACGGGACTACCACAGATACGCAGTATTTT
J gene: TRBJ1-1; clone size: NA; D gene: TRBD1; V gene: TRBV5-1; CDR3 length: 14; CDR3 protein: CASRQGQGATEAFF; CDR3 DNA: TGCGCCAGCAGACAGGGACAGGGGGCCACTGAAGCTTTCTTT
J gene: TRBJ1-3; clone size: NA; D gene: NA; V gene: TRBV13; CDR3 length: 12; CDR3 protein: CASSFGRNTIYF; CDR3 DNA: TGTGCCAGCAGCTTCGGACGAAACACCATATATTTT
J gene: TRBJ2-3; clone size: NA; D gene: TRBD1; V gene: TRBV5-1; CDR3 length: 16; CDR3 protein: CASSHGTGASTDTQYF; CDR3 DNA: TGCGCCAGCAGCCATGGGACAGGGGCTAGCACAGATACGCAGTATTTT
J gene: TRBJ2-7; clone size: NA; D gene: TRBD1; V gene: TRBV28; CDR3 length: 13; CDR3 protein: CASSGDSLDEQYF; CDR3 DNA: TGTGCCAGCAGTGGGGACAGCCTAGATGAGCAGTACTTC
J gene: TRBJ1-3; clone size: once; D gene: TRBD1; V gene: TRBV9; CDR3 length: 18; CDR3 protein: CASSPLPRIQGSGNTIYF; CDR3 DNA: TGTGCCAGCAGCCCCCTTCCTCGAATACAGGGGTCTGGAAACACCATATATTTT
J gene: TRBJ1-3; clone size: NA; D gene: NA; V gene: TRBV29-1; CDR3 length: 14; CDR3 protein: CSVGMAGPGNTIYF; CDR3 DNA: TGCAGCGTTGGTATGGCAGGGCCTGGAAACACCATATATTTT
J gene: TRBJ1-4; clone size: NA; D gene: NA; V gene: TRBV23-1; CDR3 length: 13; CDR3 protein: CASAGRSGEKLFF; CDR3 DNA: TGCGCCAGCGCAGGGCGGTCTGGTGAAAAACTGTTTTTT
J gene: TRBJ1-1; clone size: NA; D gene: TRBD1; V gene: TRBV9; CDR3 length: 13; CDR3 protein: CASSVLDRGPAFF; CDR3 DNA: TGTGCCAGCAGCGTACTAGACAGGGGGCCAGCTTTCTTT
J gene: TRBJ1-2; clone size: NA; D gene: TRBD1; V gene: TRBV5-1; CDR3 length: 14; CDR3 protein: CASRGDTGGYGYTF; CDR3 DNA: TGCGCCAGCAGAGGCGATACAGGGGGATATGGCTACACCTTC
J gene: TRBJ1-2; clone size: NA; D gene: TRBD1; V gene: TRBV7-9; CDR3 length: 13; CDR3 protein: CASSQTGARGYTF; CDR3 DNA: TGTGCCAGCAGCCAGACAGGGGCGCGTGGCTACACCTTC
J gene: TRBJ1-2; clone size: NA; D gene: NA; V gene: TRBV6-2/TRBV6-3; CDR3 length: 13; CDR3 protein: CASSRDGTYGYTF; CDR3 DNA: TGTGCCAGCAGCCGGGACGGAACCTATGGCTACACCTTC
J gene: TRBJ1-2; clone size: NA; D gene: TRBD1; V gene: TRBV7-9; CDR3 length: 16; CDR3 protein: CASSSREGDRLYGYTF; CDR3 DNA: TGTGCCAGCAGCTCCAGAGAGGGGGACAGACTCTATGGCTACACCTTC
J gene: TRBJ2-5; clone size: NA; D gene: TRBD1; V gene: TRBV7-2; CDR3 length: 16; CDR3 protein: CASSLVPQGTAETQYF; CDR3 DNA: TGTGCCAGCAGCTTAGTTCCTCAAGGGACAGCAGAGACCCAGTACTTC
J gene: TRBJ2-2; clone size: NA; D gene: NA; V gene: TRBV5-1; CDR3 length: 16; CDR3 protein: CASSLGGSTNTGELFF; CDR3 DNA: TGCGCCAGCAGCTTGGGGGGCAGCACGAACACCGGGGAGCTGTTTTTT
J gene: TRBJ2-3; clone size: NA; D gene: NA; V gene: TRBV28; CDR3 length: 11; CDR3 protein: CASSLRDTQYF; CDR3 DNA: TGTGCCAGCAGTTTGCGGGATACGCAGTATTTT
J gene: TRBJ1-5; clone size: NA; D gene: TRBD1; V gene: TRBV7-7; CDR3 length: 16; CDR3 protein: CASSKTGQGSNQPQHF; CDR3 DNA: TGTGCCAGCAGCAAAACAGGACAGGGAAGCAATCAGCCCCAGCATTTT
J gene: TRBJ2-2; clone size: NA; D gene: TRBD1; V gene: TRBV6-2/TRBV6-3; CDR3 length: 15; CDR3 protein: CASSRGQGASGELFF; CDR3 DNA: TGTGCCAGCAGCAGGGGACAGGGGGCATCCGGGGAGCTGTTTTTT
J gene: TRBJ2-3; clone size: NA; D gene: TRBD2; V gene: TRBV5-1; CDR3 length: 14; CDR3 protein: CASSLGSGEDTQYF; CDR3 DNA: TGCGCCAGCAGCTTGGGTAGCGGGGAAGATACGCAGTATTTT
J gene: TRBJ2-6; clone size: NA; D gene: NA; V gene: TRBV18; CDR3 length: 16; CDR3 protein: CASSPLEGAGANVLTF; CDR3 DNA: TGTGCCAGCTCACCACTTGAGGGAGCTGGGGCCAACGTCCTGACTTTC
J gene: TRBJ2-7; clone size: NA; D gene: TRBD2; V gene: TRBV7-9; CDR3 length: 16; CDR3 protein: CASSLGLAGASYEQYF; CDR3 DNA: TGTGCCAGCAGCTTGGGACTAGCGGGGGCCTCCTACGAGCAGTACTTC
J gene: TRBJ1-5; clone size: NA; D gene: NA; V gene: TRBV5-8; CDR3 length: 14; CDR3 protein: CASSWGGYNQPQHF; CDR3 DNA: TGTGCCAGCAGCTGGGGGGGATACAATCAGCCCCAGCATTTT
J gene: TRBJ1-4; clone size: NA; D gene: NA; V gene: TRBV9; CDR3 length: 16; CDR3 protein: CASSVAYSQPNEKLFF; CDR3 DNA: TGTGCCAGCAGCGTCGCATACAGTCAGCCTAATGAAAAACTGTTTTTT
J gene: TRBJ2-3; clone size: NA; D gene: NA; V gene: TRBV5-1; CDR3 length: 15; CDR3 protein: CASSLDRTSTDTQYF; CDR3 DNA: TGCGCCAGCAGCCTGGACAGAACTAGCACAGATACGCAGTATTTT
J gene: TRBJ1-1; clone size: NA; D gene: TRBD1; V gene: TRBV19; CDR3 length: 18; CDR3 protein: CASSSRTGGGTMNTEAFF; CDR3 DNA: TGTGCCAGTAGTTCTAGGACAGGGGGTGGAACCATGAACACTGAAGCTTTCTTT